A single sample gave rise to the 21 T cell receptor beta chains below, sequenced in a study of tumor-infiltrating lymphocytes in primary liver carcinoma. TCR beta cDNA was made from around 520 ng total RNA with a constant-region primer. Three nested multiplex PCR rounds, a slightly modified ARM-PCR, produced the libraries for TCR beta. A C-beta reverse primer was combined with TRBV1-TRBV30 forward primers in the first two PCR rounds, and each round had 10 cycles. TCRdb called the multiplex PCR reads again in MiXCR, with one record for every CDR3 protein. The sample consists of 55,000 to 70,000 distinct CDR3 sequences, less than 75% of them appearing once. Both RNA and DNA were isolated together from approximately 20-30 mg of bulk tissue that had not been sorted. The sequenced sample consisted of liver tumor tissue from sampling region 2. Subset here: tumor region T2, inferior pole. The receptor source for this set is a man aged 40-49 years with primary liver carcinoma and hepatitis B virus infection.

J is TRBJ2-5 and V is TRBV6-2 or TRBV6-3; D is perhaps TRBD2 (5 bases). The CDR3 runs 12 residues. Per the germline V gene, CDR1 is MNHEY and CDR2 is SVGEGT. The V and J ends lost 10 bases and 5 bases respectively, with 14 bases between them. CDR3 bases: TGTGCCACCAGGAGAGGGTCGGAGACCCAGTACTTC. Translated, it gives CATRRGSETQYF.

A word on this clonotype: The final CDR3 position lacks the conserved phenylalanine or tryptophan, pointing to a likely read error. No DNA is shown, since the ends of the CDR3 on it are uncertain; the CDR3 is the one TCRdb lists. The chain couples TRBV11-2 to TRBJ2-7; TRBD1 is taken as the D call from the table, unchecked against the DNA. The CDR3 is 13 residues long, ends included. The germline gives CDR1 SGHAT, CDR2 FQNNGV. CDR3 region: CASSLVSGGEQSI.

The CDR3 sequence is CNSSPIGTPMTEAFF. CDR3 sequence (DNA): TGTAACAGCAGTCCAATAGGGACGCCCATGACTGAAGCTTTCTTT. This chain uses TRBV6-5 with TRBJ1-1, with a possible D match to TRBD1 (5 bases). The CDR3 is 15 residues long. From germline, CDR1 is MNHEY and CDR2 SVGAGI.

To note about this clonotype: A much larger clone sits a single nucleotide away, making a read error possible. V is TRBV14 and J is TRBJ2-6, with a weak D call TRBD1 (5 bases). The CDR3 is 14 amino acids. Germline V gene sequence: CDR1 SGHDN, CDR2 FVKESK. The CDR3 nucleotides are TGTGCCAGCAGCCAAGTAGGTGGGGCCAACGTCCGGACTTTC. Translated, it gives CASSQVGGANVRTF.

About this clonotype: The junction departs from germline at one end; a sequencing error may be responsible. The chain joins TRBV30 to TRBJ2-7; 12 bases fit TRBD2. The germline V gene has CDR1 GTSNPN and CDR2 SVGIG (reference sequence). CDR3 length: 16 amino acids. The CDR3 region is CVWSLPGLAGRYEQYF. In DNA, the CDR3 is TGTGTCTGGAGTCTTCCAGGACTAGCGGGAAGATACGAGCAGTACTTC.

The chain is built from TRBV28 and TRBJ2-7; 8 bases map to TRBD1. Germline CDR1 reads MDHEN; CDR2 reads SYDVKM. V was clipped by 8 bases and J by 6 bases; unmatched bases: 18. CDR3 length: 16 residues. The chain's CDR3 is CASGSPERTGFGEQYF. CDR3 DNA: TGTGCCAGCGGTTCCCCCGAAAGGACAGGGTTCGGCGAGCAGTACTTC.

This clonotype appeared many times. The V call is TRBV4-1, the J call TRBJ2-1, with 7 bases fitting TRBD2. Losses at the gene ends were 0 bases for V and 6 bases for J; bases not matched to a gene: 17. The germline gives CDR1 MGHRA, CDR2 YSYEKL. The CDR3 runs 19 residues. DNA for the CDR3: TGCGCCAGCAGCCAAGACCGAGGAGGGAGGGCCAGGGTTCGCAATGAGCAGTTCTTC. Its protein product is CASSQDRGGRARVRNEQFF.

This clonotype was detected only a few times. The chain couples TRBV4-2 to TRBJ1-3, with 9 bases aligning to TRBD1. Germline V gene lookup returns CDR1 LGHNA and CDR2 YNFKEQ. CDR3 length equals 21 residues. V gave up 0 bases and J gave up 0 bases; unmatched junction bases: 15. The CDR3 DNA reads TGTGCCAGCAGCCAAGAAGGCTTGACAGGGGGTCGTATTTCCTCTGGAAACACCATATATTTT. It specifies CASSQEGLTGGRISSGNTIYF.

Only a few counts were recorded for this clonotype. A much larger clone is a single base away; this may be a read error. As the CDR3 is not closed by the conserved phenylalanine or tryptophan, this likely results from a read error. The rearrangement uses TRBV28 and TRBJ1-6; no firm D call. This CDR3 is built from 14 residues. The germline V gene has CDR1 MDHEN and CDR2 SYDVKM. Trimming shortened V by 5 bases and J by 0 bases, and 5 bases separated the two germline ends. Here the CDR3 reads CASSRSSYNSPLHL. The CDR3 DNA is TGTGCCAGCAGTCGAAGCTCCTATAATTCACCCCTCCACTTG.

As for this clonotype: A junction boundary mismatches the germline segment, possibly from a read error. The chain has TRBV7-8 and TRBJ2-2; 7 nucleotides align to TRBD2. The CDR3 length is 16 residues. Germline CDR1 SGHVS, CDR2 FQNEAQ. The CDR3 nucleotides read TGTGGCATCAGCTTTGCGGGAGTCTTGAACACAGGGGAGCTGTTTTTT. Residues: CGISFAGVLNTGELFF.

This clonotype appeared a few times. The J gene is TRBJ1-6, the V gene TRBV6-5; TRBD1 agrees at 9 bases. In germline, CDR1 is MNHEY, CDR2 SVGAGI. There are 15 residues in the CDR3. J lost 7 bases, V lost 5 bases, and 6 bases had no gene match. For the CDR3, the DNA is TGTGCCAGCAGTCTTACCGGGACAGGGAATTCACCCCTCCACTTT. Translating gives CASSLTGTGNSPLHF.

In regard to this clonotype: Being one base from a much bigger clone, this may be a read error. CDR3 sequence reads: CASSVLSDYGYTF. In DNA, the CDR3 is TGCGCCAGCAGCGTGCTGTCGGACTATGGCTACACCTTC. The chain employs TRBV5-1 and TRBJ1-2, with D uncertain. Trimming left V 4 bases short and J 3 bases short, with 10 bases between. The CDR3 has 13 amino acids. Germline V lookup: CDR1 SGHRS, CDR2 YFSETQ. Complete variable domain (other parts from reference TRBV5-1 and TRBJ1-2): KAGVTQTPRYLIKTRGQQVTLSCSPISGHRSVSWYQQTPGQGLQFLFEYFSETQRNKGNFPGRFSGRQFSNSRSEMNVSTLELGDSALYLCASSVLSDYGYTFGSGTRLTVV.

V is TRBV5-1 and J is TRBJ2-2; no definite D call. The CDR3 covers 14 residues. Trimming took 2 bases from V and 8 from J, leaving 13 bases between them. Germline CDR1 and CDR2: SGHRS and YFSETQ. DNA for the CDR3: TGCGCCAGCAGCTTTTCAGCGAACATTGGGGAGCTGTTTTTT. Encoded protein: CASSFSANIGELFF. Full variable domain (rest looked up from reference TRBV5-1 and TRBJ2-2): KAGVTQTPRYLIKTRGQQVTLSCSPISGHRSVSWYQQTPGQGLQFLFEYFSETQRNKGNFPGRFSGRQFSNSRSEMNVSTLELGDSALYLCASSFSANIGELFFGEGSRLTVL.

Points on this clonotype: A read error may produce the germline difference seen at one junction end. The V and J genes are TRBV4-1 and TRBJ2-3, with 10 bases fitting TRBD2. The germline V gene encodes CDR1 MGHRA and CDR2 YSYEKL. The CDR3 consists of 18 residues. CDR3 amino acids: CASSHSTALAGVTDTQYF. The CDR3 DNA sequence: TGCGCCAGCAGCCATTCCACTGCCCTAGCGGGAGTCACCGATACGCAATATTTT.

This clonotype was observed a few times. The conserved final phenylalanine or tryptophan is absent from the CDR3, which likely points to a read error. The V call is TRBV11-2, the J call TRBJ2-5; the match to TRBD1 covers 9 bases. CDR3 length: 15 residues. Germline CDR1 SGHAT, CDR2 FQNNGV. The DNA for the CDR3 is TGTGCCAGCAGCCTAGGGACAGGGAGGATAGAGATCCAGTACATC. It yields the protein CASSLGTGRIEIQYI.

V and J are TRBV11-2 and TRBJ2-5, with D possibly called TRBD1 or TRBD2 (5 bases each). The CDR3 extends over 16 amino acids. In germline, CDR1 is SGHAT, CDR2 FQNNGV. Trimming shortened V by 5 bases and J by 8 bases, and 24 bases separated the two germline ends. For the CDR3, the DNA is TGTGCCAGCAGCCAAACTCCTGACGAGGGGATAGATACCCAGTACTTC. Its protein is CASSQTPDEGIDTQYF.

This clonotype was seen just once. This sequence may be a read error, since a much larger clone differs from it by one base. This chain joins TRBV5-1 and TRBJ2-7; 7 bases are shared with TRBD2. Germline V gene sequence: CDR1 SGHRS, CDR2 YFSETQ. V lost 4 bases and J lost 8; bases outside the gene matches: 12. The CDR3 contains 14 residues. CDR3 loop: CASSPSAGRNKQYF. In DNA, the CDR3 is TGCGCCAGCAGCCCCTCAGCGGGAAGAAACAAGCAGTACTTC.

Concerning this clonotype itself: The conserved phenylalanine or tryptophan is not found at the CDR3 terminus, so this likely reflects a read error. V and J are TRBV11-2 and TRBJ2-2; D possibly corresponds to TRBD1 (5 bases). This CDR3 comprises 14 residues. Germline V gives CDR1 SGHAT, CDR2 FQNNGV. CDR3 sequence: CASSTDSDTWELFY. For the CDR3, the DNA is TGTGCCAGCAGCACAGACTCGGACACCTGGGAGCTGTTTTAT.

This clonotype was found once. One end of the junction is discordant with germline, which a read error may explain. The chain uses TRBV12-3 or TRBV12-4 and TRBJ2-2, with D possibly matching TRBD2 (5 bases). The CDR3 totals 18 residues. CDR3 sequence reads: CASSFPTGSLANTGELFF. The CDR3 DNA is TGTGCCAGCAGCTTCCCCACGGGGAGCTTAGCGAATACCGGGGAGCTGTTTTTT.

V and J are TRBV6-1 and TRBJ2-6; no clear D. Germline CDR1 MNHNS, CDR2 SASEGT. This CDR3 spans 15 amino acids. V shed 8 bases and J shed 3 bases, with 14 bases lying between them. The CDR3 region is CASGVTADGANVLTF. The CDR3 DNA sequence: TGTGCCAGCGGTGTGACGGCCGATGGGGCCAACGTCCTGACTTTC.

V is TRBV5-4 and J is TRBJ2-5; TRBD1 is a possible D gene (6 bases). Trimming cost V 4 bases and J 2 bases, with 18 bases left between them. Germline V gene data show CDR1 as SGHNT and CDR2 as YYREEE (reference sequence). CDR3 length: 16 residues. The chain's CDR3 is CASSLGRQGIQETQYF. The DNA for the CDR3 is TGTGCCAGCAGCCTGGGGCGTCAGGGGATTCAAGAGACCCAGTACTTC.